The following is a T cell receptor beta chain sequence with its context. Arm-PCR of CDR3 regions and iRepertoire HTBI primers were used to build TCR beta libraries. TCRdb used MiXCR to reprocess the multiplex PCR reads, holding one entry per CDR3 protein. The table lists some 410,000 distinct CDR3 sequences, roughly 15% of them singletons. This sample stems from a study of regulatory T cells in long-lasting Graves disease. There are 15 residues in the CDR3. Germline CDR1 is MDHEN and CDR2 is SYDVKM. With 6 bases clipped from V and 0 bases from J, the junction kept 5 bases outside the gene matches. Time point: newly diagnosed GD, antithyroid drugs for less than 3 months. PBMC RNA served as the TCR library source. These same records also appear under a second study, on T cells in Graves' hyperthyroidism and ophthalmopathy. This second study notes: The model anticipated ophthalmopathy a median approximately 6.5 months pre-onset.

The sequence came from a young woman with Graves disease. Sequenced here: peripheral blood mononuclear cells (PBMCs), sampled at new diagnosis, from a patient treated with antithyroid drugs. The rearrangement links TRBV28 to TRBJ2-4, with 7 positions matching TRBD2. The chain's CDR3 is CASRDGGEAKNIQYF. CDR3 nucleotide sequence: TGTGCCAGCAGGGATGGGGGGGAAGCCAAAAACATTCAGTACTTC.